A selection of T cell receptor beta chains follows, all from one sample in a study of human T cells and chemical hapten exposure. TCRdb reprocessed the RACE reads via MiXCR and lists one record per CDR3 protein. The data contain 100,000 or so distinct CDR3 sequences, 11% of them singletons. This material consisted of whole blood, taken in connection with sensitization to the hapten diphenylcyclopropenone (DPC). The receptors were gathered from a man in his forties with alopecia areata. Some clones in this sample may be carry-over from other donors' samples. Each CDR3 is given with its conserved first and last residue. The order of the fields is D gene, V gene, clone size, J gene, CDR3 DNA, CDR3 protein. D genes are given only for firm matches. Size tells how often a clone was seen (once, few, many) or the class of an expanded clone, and some rows leave it out.

.	TRBV14	many	TRBJ1-2	TGTGCCAGCAGCCAAGCACAGCTCTATGGCTACACCTTC	CASSQAQLYGYTF
TRBD1	TRBV10-3	many	TRBJ1-5	TGTGCCATCAGCTCTTCCACCGCCGGGACAGCAAGCAATCAGCCCCAGCATTTT	CAISSSTAGTASNQPQHF
.	TRBV6-5	.	TRBJ1-2	TGTGCCAGCAGTCGGACAGTCAACTATGGCTACACCTTC	CASSRTVNYGYTF
.	TRBV7-9	.	TRBJ2-3	TGTGCCATGCGCCGGGACCTCCGCACAGATACGCAGTATTTT	CAMRRDLRTDTQYF
.	TRBV4-3	.	TRBJ2-3	TGCGCCAGCAGCCAGGGCACTCAGACAGATACGCAGTATTTT	CASSQGTQTDTQYF
TRBD2	TRBV6-2/TRBV6-3	.	TRBJ2-1	TGTGCCAGCAGTTACCTAGCGGGGGAAATTTACAATGAGCAGTTCTTC	CASSYLAGEIYNEQFF
.	TRBV15	.	TRBJ2-3	TGTGCCACCAGCAGAGATCCGGGAGACTATCAGTATTTT	CATSRDPGDYQYF
TRBD2	TRBV7-9	.	TRBJ2-3	TGTGCCAGCAGCTTCGGGACTAGCGATACGCAGTATTTT	CASSFGTSDTQYF
.	TRBV5-1	few	TRBJ2-5	TGCGCCAGCAGCGGCGGGCTTCATTGGACTACCGAAGAGACCCAGTACTTC	CASSGGLHWTTEETQYF
.	TRBV7-9	.	TRBJ2-5	TGTGCCAGCAGCCCGGCTCTGGGGGCAGCGGAGACCCAGTACTTC	CASSPALGAAETQYF
TRBD2	TRBV29-1	.	TRBJ2-7	TGCAGCGTCTCAGCGGGAGGCCCCAACGAGCAGTACTTC	CSVSAGGPNEQYF
.	TRBV4-3	few	TRBJ2-1	TGCGCCAGCAGCCAAGATACCGGGAACTACAATGAGCAGTTCTTC	CASSQDTGNYNEQFF
TRBD2	TRBV20-1	.	TRBJ2-3	TGCAGTGCTAGCATGGCCCAGCGGGAGGGAACAGATACGCAGTATTTT	CSASMAQREGTDTQYF
.	TRBV19	.	TRBJ2-1	TGTGCCAGTCGGATTGCGGGACTGGACAATGAGCAGTTCTTC	CASRIAGLDNEQFF
TRBD2	TRBV2	.	TRBJ2-1	TGTGCCAGCAAGCGGGAGTCCCACAATGAGCAGTTCTTC	CASKRESHNEQFF
TRBD2	TRBV6-5	.	TRBJ2-7	TGTGCCAGCAGTTACACCCCGCCAGCGGGAGCTTCCTACGAGCAGTACTTC	CASSYTPPAGASYEQYF
.	TRBV29-1	.	TRBJ2-7	TGCAGCGTTGAAGTCGGGATCTACGAGCAGTACTTC	CSVEVGIYEQYF
.	TRBV7-8	few	TRBJ1-3	TGTGCCAGCAGGACCCCAGGGTTAGGTGGAAACACCATATATTTT	CASRTPGLGGNTIYF
TRBD1	TRBV5-4	.	TRBJ1-4	TGTGCCAGCAGCCCCGAGACAGGGGGAAATGAAAAACTGTTTTTT	CASSPETGGNEKLFF
TRBD1	TRBV7-9	few	TRBJ2-1	TGTGCCAGCAGCCTGCGACAGGGAGTGCAGTTCTTC	CASSLRQGVQFF
TRBD1	TRBV7-9	few	TRBJ1-4	TGTGCCAGCAGCTTAGGCCTGACAGGGTCCGATAATGAAAAACTGTTTTTT	CASSLGLTGSDNEKLFF
.	TRBV7-2	many	TRBJ1-6	TGTGCCAGCCGCGCGGGGGATTACAGGGATTCACCCCTCCACTTT	CASRAGDYRDSPLHF
TRBD1	TRBV5-1	.	TRBJ2-3	TGCGCCAGCAGCTTACAGGGGGCGAGCACAGATACGCAGTATTTT	CASSLQGASTDTQYF
.	TRBV9	few	TRBJ2-1	TGTGCCAGCAGCAAAACCGGGTCTTTGATGGGCAATGAGCAGTTCTTC	CASSKTGSLMGNEQFF
.	TRBV12-3/TRBV12-4	.	TRBJ2-5	TGTGCCAGCAGTTTTTGGGGAGCGAGTAACCAAGAGACCCAGTACTTC	CASSFWGASNQETQYF
TRBD2	TRBV3-1	few	TRBJ2-5	TGTGCCAGCAGCCAGGTAGCGGGAGTATCTGACCAGTACTTC	CASSQVAGVSDQYF
.	TRBV7-3	many	TRBJ2-5	TGTGCCAGCAGCTTACTGGGGGTGGAAGAAGAGACCCAGTACTTC	CASSLLGVEEETQYF
.	TRBV28	.	TRBJ1-4	TGTGCCAGCAGTTTGTTCTCTTTTGTAGGGGGGAGTGAAAAACTGTTTTTT	CASSLFSFVGGSEKLFF
.	TRBV12-3/TRBV12-4	many	TRBJ1-5	TGTGCCAGCAGTTTATTGGGGGCTGACGGACAGCCCCAGCATTTT	CASSLLGADGQPQHF
.	TRBV21-1	few	TRBJ2-7	TGTGCCGGGCCTCGGGGCTACGAGCAGTACTTC	CAGPRGYEQYF
.	TRBV7-9	few	TRBJ1-4	TGTGCCAGCAGCCCGACAGAAACTAATGAAAAACTGTTTTTT	CASSPTETNEKLFF
TRBD1	TRBV6-2/TRBV6-3	.	TRBJ2-3	TGTGCCAGCACGGACAGGGATACGCAGTATTTT	CASTDRDTQYF
.	TRBV11-2	few	TRBJ2-5	TGTGCCAGCAGCTTAGGACAGGCCGAGACCCAGTACTTC	CASSLGQAETQYF
TRBD1	TRBV27	few	TRBJ2-7	TGTGCCAGCAGTACTTTAGGGGGCCTCGAGCAGTACTTC	CASSTLGGLEQYF
TRBD1	TRBV6-2/TRBV6-3	.	TRBJ2-1	TGTGCCAGCAGCTCCGGACAGGTGGGTGAGCAGTTCTTC	CASSSGQVGEQFF